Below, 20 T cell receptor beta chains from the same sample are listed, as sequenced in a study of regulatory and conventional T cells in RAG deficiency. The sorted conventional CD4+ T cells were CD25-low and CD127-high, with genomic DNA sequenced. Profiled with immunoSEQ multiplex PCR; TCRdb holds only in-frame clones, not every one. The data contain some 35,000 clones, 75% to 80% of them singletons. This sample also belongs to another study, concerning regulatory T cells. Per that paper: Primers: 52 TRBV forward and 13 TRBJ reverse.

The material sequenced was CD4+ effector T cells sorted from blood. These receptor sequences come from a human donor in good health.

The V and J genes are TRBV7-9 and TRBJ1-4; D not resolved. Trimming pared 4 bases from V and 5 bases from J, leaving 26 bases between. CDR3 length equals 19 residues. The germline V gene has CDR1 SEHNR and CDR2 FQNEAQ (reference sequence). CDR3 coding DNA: TGTGCCAGCAGCTCAGCTCACCACACTGCGCAGGCCAGGAATGAAAAACTGTTTTTT. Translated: CASSSAHHTAQARNEKLFF.

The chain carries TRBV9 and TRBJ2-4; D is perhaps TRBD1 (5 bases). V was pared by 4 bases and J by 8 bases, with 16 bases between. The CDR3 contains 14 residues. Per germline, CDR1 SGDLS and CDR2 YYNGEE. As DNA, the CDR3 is TGTGCCAGCAGCCCACAAAAGGGGATCGACATTCAGTACTTC. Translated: CASSPQKGIDIQYF.

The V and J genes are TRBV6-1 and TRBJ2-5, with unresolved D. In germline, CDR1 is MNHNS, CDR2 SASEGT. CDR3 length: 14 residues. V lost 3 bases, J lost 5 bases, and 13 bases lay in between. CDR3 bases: TGTGCCAGCAGTGAGCAGCCCCTGGGGGAGACCCAGTACTTC. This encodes CASSEQPLGETQYF.

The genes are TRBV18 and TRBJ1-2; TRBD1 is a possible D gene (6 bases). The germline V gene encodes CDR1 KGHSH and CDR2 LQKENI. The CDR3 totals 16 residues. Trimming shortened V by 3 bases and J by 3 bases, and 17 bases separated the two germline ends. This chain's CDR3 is CASSPSARGRYYGYTF. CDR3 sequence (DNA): TGTGCCAGCTCACCCTCCGCCAGGGGAAGGTACTATGGCTACACCTTC.

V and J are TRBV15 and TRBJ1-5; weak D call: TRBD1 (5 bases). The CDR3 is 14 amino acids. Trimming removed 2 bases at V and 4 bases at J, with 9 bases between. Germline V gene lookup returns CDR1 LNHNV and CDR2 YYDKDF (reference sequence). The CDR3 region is CATSRQGQNQPQHF. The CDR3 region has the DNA TGTGCCACCAGCAGACAGGGCCAGAATCAGCCCCAGCATTTT.

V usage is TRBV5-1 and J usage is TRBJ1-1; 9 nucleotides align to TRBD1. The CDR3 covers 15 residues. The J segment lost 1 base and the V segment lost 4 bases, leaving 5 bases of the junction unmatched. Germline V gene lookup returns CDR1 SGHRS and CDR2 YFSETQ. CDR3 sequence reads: CASSGGTGKNTEAFF. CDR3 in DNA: TGCGCCAGCAGCGGGGGGACAGGGAAGAACACTGAAGCTTTCTTT.

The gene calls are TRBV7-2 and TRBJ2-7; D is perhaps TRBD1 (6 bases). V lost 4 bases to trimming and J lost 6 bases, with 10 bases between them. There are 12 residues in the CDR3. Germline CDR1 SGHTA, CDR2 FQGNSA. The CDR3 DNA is TGTGCCAGCAGCTCCCAGGGGCTCGAGCAGTACTTC. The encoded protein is CASSSQGLEQYF.

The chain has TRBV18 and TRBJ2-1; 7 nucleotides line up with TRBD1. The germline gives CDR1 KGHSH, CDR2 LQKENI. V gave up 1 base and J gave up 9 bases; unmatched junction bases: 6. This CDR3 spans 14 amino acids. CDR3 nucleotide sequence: TGTGCCAGCTCACCACTACAGGGGTCGGGTGAGCAGTTCTTC. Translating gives CASSPLQGSGEQFF. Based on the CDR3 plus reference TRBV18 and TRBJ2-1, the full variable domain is NAGVMQNPRHLVRRRGQEARLRCSPMKGHSHVYWYRQLPEEGLKFMVYLQKENIIDESGMPKERFSAEFPKEGPSILRIQQVVRGDSAAYFCASSPLQGSGEQFFGPGTRLTVL.

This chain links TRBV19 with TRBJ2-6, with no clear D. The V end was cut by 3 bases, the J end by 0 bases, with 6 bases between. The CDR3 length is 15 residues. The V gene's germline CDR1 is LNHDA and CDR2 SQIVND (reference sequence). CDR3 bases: TGTGCCAGTAGTATTACTGGCTCTGGGGCCAACGTCCTGACTTTC. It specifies CASSITGSGANVLTF.

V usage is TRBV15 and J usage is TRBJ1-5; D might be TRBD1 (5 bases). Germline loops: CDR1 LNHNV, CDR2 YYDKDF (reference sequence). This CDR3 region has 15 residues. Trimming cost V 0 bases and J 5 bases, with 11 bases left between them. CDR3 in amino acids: CATSRDLWGDQPQHF. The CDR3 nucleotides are TGTGCCACCAGCAGAGATCTTTGGGGGGATCAGCCCCAGCATTTT.

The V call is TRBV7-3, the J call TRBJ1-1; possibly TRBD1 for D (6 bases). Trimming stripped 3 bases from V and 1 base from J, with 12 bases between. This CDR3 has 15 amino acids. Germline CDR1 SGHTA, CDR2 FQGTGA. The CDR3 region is CASSLGRGPNTEAFF. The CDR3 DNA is TGTGCCAGCAGCTTGGGCAGGGGCCCGAACACTGAAGCTTTCTTT. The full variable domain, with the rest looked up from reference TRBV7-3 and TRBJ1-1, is GAGVSQTPSNKVTEKGKYVELRCDPISGHTALYWYRQSLGQGPEFLIYFQGTGAADDSGLPNDRFFAVRPEGSVSTLKIQRTERGDSAVYLCASSLGRGPNTEAFFGQGTRLTVV.

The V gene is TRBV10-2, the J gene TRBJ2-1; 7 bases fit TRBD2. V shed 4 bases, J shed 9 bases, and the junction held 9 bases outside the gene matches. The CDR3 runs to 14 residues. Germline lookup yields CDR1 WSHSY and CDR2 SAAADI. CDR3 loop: CASSAGGGGGEQFF. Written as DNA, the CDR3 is TGCGCCAGCAGTGCCGGCGGGGGTGGTGGTGAGCAGTTCTTC.

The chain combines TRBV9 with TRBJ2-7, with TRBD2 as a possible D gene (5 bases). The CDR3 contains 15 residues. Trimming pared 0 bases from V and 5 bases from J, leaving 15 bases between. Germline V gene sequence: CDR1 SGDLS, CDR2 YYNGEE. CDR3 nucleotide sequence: TGTGCCAGCAGCGTAGCGGAGAGGGCGGTCCACGAGCAGTACTTC. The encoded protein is CASSVAERAVHEQYF. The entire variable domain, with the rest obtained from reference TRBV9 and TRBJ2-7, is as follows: DSGVTQTPKHLITATGQRVTLRCSPRSGDLSVYWYQQSLDQGLQFLIQYYNGEERAKGNILERFSAQQFPDLHSELNLSSLELGDSALYFCASSVAERAVHEQYFGPGTRLTVT.

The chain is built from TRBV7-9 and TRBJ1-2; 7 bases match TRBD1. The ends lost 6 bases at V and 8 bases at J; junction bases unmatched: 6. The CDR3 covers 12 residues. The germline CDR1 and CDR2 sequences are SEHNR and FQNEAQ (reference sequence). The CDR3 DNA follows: TGTGCCAGCAGTCCACCGGACAGGGGCTACACCTTC. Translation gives CASSPPDRGYTF.

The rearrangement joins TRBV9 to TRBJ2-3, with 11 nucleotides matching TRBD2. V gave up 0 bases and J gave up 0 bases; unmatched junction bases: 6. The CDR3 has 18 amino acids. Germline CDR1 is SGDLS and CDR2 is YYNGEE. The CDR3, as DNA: TGTGCCAGCAGCGTAGCGCCTAGCGGGGGGTATAGCACAGATACGCAGTATTTT. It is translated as CASSVAPSGGYSTDTQYF. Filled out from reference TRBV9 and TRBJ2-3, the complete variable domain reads DSGVTQTPKHLITATGQRVTLRCSPRSGDLSVYWYQQSLDQGLQFLIQYYNGEERAKGNILERFSAQQFPDLHSELNLSSLELGDSALYFCASSVAPSGGYSTDTQYFGPGTRLTVL.

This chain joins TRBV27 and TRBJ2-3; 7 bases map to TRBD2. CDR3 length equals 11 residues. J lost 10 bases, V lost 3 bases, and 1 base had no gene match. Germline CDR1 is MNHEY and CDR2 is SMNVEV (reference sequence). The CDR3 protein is CASSFAGAQYF. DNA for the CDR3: TGTGCCAGCAGTTTCGCGGGAGCGCAGTATTTT.

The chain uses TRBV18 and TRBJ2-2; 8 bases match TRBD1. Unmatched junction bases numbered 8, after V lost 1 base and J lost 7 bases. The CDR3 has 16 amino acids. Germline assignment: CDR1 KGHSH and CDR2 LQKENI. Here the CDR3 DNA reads TGTGCCAGCTCACCACGGGGACAGGCAGCGGGCGGGGAGCTGTTTTTT. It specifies CASSPRGQAAGGELFF.

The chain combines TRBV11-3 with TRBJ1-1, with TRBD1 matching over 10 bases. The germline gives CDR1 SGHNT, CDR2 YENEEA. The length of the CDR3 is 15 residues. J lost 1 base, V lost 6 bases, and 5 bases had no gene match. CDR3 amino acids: CASSGQGDGNTEAFF. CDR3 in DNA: TGTGCCAGCAGTGGACAGGGGGACGGGAACACTGAAGCTTTCTTT.

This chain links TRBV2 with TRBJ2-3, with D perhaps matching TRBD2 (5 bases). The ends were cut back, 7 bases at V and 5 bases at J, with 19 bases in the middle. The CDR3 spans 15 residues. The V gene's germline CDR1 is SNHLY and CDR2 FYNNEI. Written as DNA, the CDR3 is TGTGCCAGCATAACTCCGGGGATGGCTATAGATACGCAGTATTTT. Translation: CASITPGMAIDTQYF.

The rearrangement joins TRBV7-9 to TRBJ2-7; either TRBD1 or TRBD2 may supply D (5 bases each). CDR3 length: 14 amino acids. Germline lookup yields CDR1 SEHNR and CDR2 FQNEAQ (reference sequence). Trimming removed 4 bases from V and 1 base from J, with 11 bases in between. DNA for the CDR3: TGTGCCAGCAGCTGGTGGGACCGATCCTACGAGCAGTACTTC. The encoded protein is CASSWWDRSYEQYF.